This T cell receptor (beta chain) was captured in a study of T cells in Graves' hyperthyroidism and ophthalmopathy. This clonotype was counted ten times or more. This CDR3 contains 17 residues. Trimming stripped 2 bases from V and 0 bases from J, with 13 bases between. The V gene's germline CDR1 is SGHVS and CDR2 FQNEAQ. From RNA transcripts, TCR beta CDR3 regions were amplified. Initially, a first-round RT-PCR of the TCR CDR3 employed the HTBI primer set. From the multiplex PCR reads, TCRdb called clonotypes with MiXCR, one entry per CDR3 protein. Altogether 250,000 to 300,000 distinct CDR3 sequences are present, 13% being singletons, with the ten largest covering approximately 7.8%.

This TCR derives from a young woman with Graves' hyperthyroidism that later progressed to Graves' ophthalmopathy. The sample consisted of blood. The gene calls are TRBV7-8 and TRBJ1-4, with TRBD1 as a possible D gene (6 bases). Written as DNA, the CDR3 is TGTGCCAGCAGCTTACAGCGGGACACCCCAACTAATGAAAAACTGTTTTTT. This translates into CASSLQRDTPTNEKLFF. The complete variable domain, with remaining parts taken from reference TRBV7-8 and TRBJ1-4, reads GAGVSQSPRYKVAKRGQDVALRCDPISGHVSLFWYQQALGQGPEFLTYFQNEAQLDKSGLPSDRFFAERPEGSVSTLKIQRTQQEDSAVYLCASSLQRDTPTNEKLFFGSGTQLSVL.